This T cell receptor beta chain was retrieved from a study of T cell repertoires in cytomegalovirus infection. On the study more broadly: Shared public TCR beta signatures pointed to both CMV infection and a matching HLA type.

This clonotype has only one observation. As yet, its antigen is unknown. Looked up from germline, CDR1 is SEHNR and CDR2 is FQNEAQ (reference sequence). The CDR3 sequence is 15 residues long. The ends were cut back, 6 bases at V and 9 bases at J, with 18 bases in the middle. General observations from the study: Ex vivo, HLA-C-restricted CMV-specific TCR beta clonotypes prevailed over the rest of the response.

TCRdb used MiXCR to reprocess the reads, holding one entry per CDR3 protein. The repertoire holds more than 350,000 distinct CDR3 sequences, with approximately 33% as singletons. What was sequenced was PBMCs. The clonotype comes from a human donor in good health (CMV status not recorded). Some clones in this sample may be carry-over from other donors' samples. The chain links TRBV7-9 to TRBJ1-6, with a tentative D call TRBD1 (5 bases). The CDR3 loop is CASSYHGTYVSPLHF. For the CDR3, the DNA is TGTGCCAGCAGTTACCACGGGACCTATGTTTCACCCCTCCACTTT. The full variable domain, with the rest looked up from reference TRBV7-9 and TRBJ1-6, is DTGVSQNPRHKITKRGQNVTFRCDPISEHNRLYWYRQTLGQGPEFLTYFQNEAQLEKSRLLSDRFSAERPKGSFSTLEIQRTEQGDSAMYLCASSYHGTYVSPLHFGNGTRLTVT.